This TCR beta chain is from a study of T-cell reconstitution after alpha-beta-depleted transplantation in children. Study-level results: Reportedly, alpha-beta T cells present about two months post-transplant originated from several hundred expanded clones of graft origin. At the one-year point after transplant, T-cell counts and TCRbeta diversity were found to come mostly from T cells that had been newly produced. Surviving recipient cells, namely T cells and thymic progenitors, were the source of high day-60 TCRbeta diversity in some patients.

This clonotype has only a few counts. Its matching antigen is unknown. Germline CDR1 and CDR2: LGHNA and YNFKEQ. This CDR3 region has 12 residues. The V gene lost 0 bases and the J gene lost 9 bases, with 9 bases spanning the gap. Unique molecular identifiers were incorporated into the prepared TCRbeta library. One entry per CDR3 protein, called by TCRdb with MiXCR from the PCR reads. Here the sample spans fewer than 400,000 distinct CDR3 sequences, around 25% being singletons. This specimen was PBMCs, mostly from graft donor cells, taken 180 days after TCRalphabeta/CD19-depleted stem cell transplant. V is TRBV4-2 and J is TRBJ2-7, with a possible D match to TRBD1 (6 bases). This TCR derives from a male patient younger than 18 who had a stem cell transplant for acute lymphoblastic leukemia, so the T cells may come from the graft donor. CDR3 loop: CASSQDSTGQYF. The CDR3 DNA sequence: TGTGCCAGCAGCCAAGATTCGACAGGGCAGTACTTC.